The rows below give T cell receptor beta chains drawn from one sample of a study of CD8 T cells in Susac syndrome. TCRdb re-called the immunoSEQ multiplex PCR reads with MiXCR, one entry per CDR3 protein. The data show 120,000 or so distinct CDR3 sequences, around 94% seen once. The specimen was CD4+ T cells from PBMCs. Receptors were obtained from a human donor with multiple sclerosis. CDR3s include the opening cysteine and the closing phenylalanine or tryptophan. A D gene is named only where the DNA matches it firmly. Clone size is not always given. Where it is, it says once, few, many or a class for expanded clones.

clone_size: NA; j_call: TRBJ1-2; d_call: TRBD1; v_call: TRBV9; cdr3_nt: TGTGCCAGCAGCCTCAGACAGGGGCGCCAGGGATATGGCTACACCTTC; cdr3_aa: CASSLRQGRQGYGYTF
clone_size: NA; j_call: TRBJ2-3; d_call: TRBD2; v_call: TRBV20-1; cdr3_nt: TGCAGTGCTAGAGACCCAGCGGGGGCGCTCACAGATACGCAGTATTTT; cdr3_aa: CSARDPAGALTDTQYF
clone_size: NA; j_call: TRBJ1-1; d_call: TRBD1; v_call: TRBV18; cdr3_nt: TGTGCCAGCTCACCATTGGGACAGGTGGATACTGAAGCTTTCTTT; cdr3_aa: CASSPLGQVDTEAFF
clone_size: NA; j_call: TRBJ1-1; d_call: NA; v_call: TRBV4-1; cdr3_nt: TGCGCCAGCAGCCAAGAACCACTCCGACCGAACACTGAAGCTTTCTTT; cdr3_aa: CASSQEPLRPNTEAFF
clone_size: NA; j_call: TRBJ2-5; d_call: NA; v_call: TRBV29-1; cdr3_nt: TGCAGCGGCGGGACAGAAGAGACCCAGTACTTC; cdr3_aa: CSGGTEETQYF
clone_size: NA; j_call: TRBJ1-2; d_call: NA; v_call: TRBV3-1; cdr3_nt: TGTGCCAGCAGCCAAGATTTAGGGGGAGATGGCTACACCTTC; cdr3_aa: CASSQDLGGDGYTF
clone_size: NA; j_call: TRBJ1-3; d_call: TRBD1; v_call: TRBV5-4; cdr3_nt: TGTGCCAGCAGCTTCGACAGGGGGCGCGGAAACACCATATATTTT; cdr3_aa: CASSFDRGRGNTIYF
clone_size: NA; j_call: TRBJ1-3; d_call: TRBD1; v_call: TRBV20-1; cdr3_nt: TGCAGTGCTAAGACAGGACAGGGGTACTCTGGAAACACCATATATTTT; cdr3_aa: CSAKTGQGYSGNTIYF
clone_size: NA; j_call: TRBJ2-5; d_call: NA; v_call: TRBV10-3; cdr3_nt: TGTGCCATCAGTGAGTCGCTCGGCAGAGAGACCCAGTACTTC; cdr3_aa: CAISESLGRETQYF
clone_size: NA; j_call: TRBJ2-7; d_call: TRBD1; v_call: TRBV20-1; cdr3_nt: TGCAGTGCTACGACAGGGGCCTACGAGCAGTACTTC; cdr3_aa: CSATTGAYEQYF
clone_size: NA; j_call: TRBJ2-1; d_call: NA; v_call: TRBV9; cdr3_nt: TGTGCCAGCAGCCTTAGTGCGGGTGGGGTTGGTGAGCAGTTCTTC; cdr3_aa: CASSLSAGGVGEQFF
clone_size: once; j_call: TRBJ1-5; d_call: TRBD1; v_call: TRBV7-3; cdr3_nt: TGTGCCAGCAGCTTAGAGGGACAGGGAGGTCAGCCCCAGCATTTT; cdr3_aa: CASSLEGQGGQPQHF
clone_size: NA; j_call: TRBJ2-7; d_call: NA; v_call: TRBV5-1; cdr3_nt: TGCGCCAGCAGCCGTACTGGGGGCGTATACTACGAGCAGTACTTC; cdr3_aa: CASSRTGGVYYEQYF
clone_size: once; j_call: TRBJ2-6; d_call: NA; v_call: TRBV28; cdr3_nt: TGTGCCAGCAGTTTTCTCGTGTCCTCTGGGGCCAACGTCCTGACTTTC; cdr3_aa: CASSFLVSSGANVLTF
clone_size: NA; j_call: TRBJ1-3; d_call: NA; v_call: TRBV7-9; cdr3_nt: TGTGCCAGCAGCCGGACAGCAGGAAACACCATATATTTT; cdr3_aa: CASSRTAGNTIYF
clone_size: NA; j_call: TRBJ1-4; d_call: TRBD1; v_call: TRBV27; cdr3_nt: TGTGCCAGCAGTCGTACTCCTCAGGGGGCGCGGGTTGAAAAACTGTTTTTT; cdr3_aa: CASSRTPQGARVEKLFF
clone_size: NA; j_call: TRBJ2-7; d_call: NA; v_call: TRBV3-1; cdr3_nt: TGTGCCAGCAGCCAAGGGCTCAACTCCTACGAGCAGTACTTC; cdr3_aa: CASSQGLNSYEQYF
clone_size: few; j_call: TRBJ1-1; d_call: NA; v_call: TRBV6-1; cdr3_nt: TGTGCCAGCAGTACAGGGAGGTTACGGGGGTCGACCATGAACACTGAAGCTTTCTTT; cdr3_aa: CASSTGRLRGSTMNTEAFF
clone_size: NA; j_call: TRBJ2-1; d_call: TRBD2; v_call: TRBV5-1; cdr3_nt: TGCGCCAGCAGCTTGAGGACTAGCGGATACAATGAGCAGTTCTTC; cdr3_aa: CASSLRTSGYNEQFF
clone_size: once; j_call: TRBJ1-5; d_call: NA; v_call: TRBV11-3; cdr3_nt: TGTGCCAGCAGCCCCGCCGGCGGGAATCAGCCCCAGCATTTT; cdr3_aa: CASSPAGGNQPQHF
clone_size: NA; j_call: TRBJ2-1; d_call: TRBD2; v_call: TRBV7-2; cdr3_nt: TGTGCCAGCAGCATACTAGCGGGGGGCCGGAATGAGCAGTTCTTC; cdr3_aa: CASSILAGGRNEQFF
clone_size: NA; j_call: TRBJ2-7; d_call: TRBD2; v_call: TRBV4-2; cdr3_nt: TGTGCCAGCAGCCAAGAGAGGTGGCTAGCGGGGGGTAAACACTACGAGCAGTACTTC; cdr3_aa: CASSQERWLAGGKHYEQYF
clone_size: NA; j_call: TRBJ2-1; d_call: TRBD2; v_call: TRBV6-5; cdr3_nt: TGTGCCAGCAGTAGCAGCCTCGGGGGGGCTAAGCAGTTCTTC; cdr3_aa: CASSSSLGGAKQFF
clone_size: NA; j_call: TRBJ1-4; d_call: NA; v_call: TRBV12-3/TRBV12-4; cdr3_nt: TGTGCCAGCAGTCTCCCCCGAGGAAAACTGTTTTTT; cdr3_aa: CASSLPRGKLFF
clone_size: NA; j_call: TRBJ1-2; d_call: NA; v_call: TRBV3-1; cdr3_nt: TGTGCCAGCAGCCCTGATCCTAACTATGGCTACACCTTC; cdr3_aa: CASSPDPNYGYTF
clone_size: NA; j_call: TRBJ2-3; d_call: NA; v_call: TRBV12-3/TRBV12-4; cdr3_nt: TGTGCCAGCAGTTTGCCCGGGGGGCCCACAGATACGCAGTATTTT; cdr3_aa: CASSLPGGPTDTQYF
clone_size: once; j_call: TRBJ1-3; d_call: NA; v_call: TRBV18; cdr3_nt: TGTGCCAGCGGCGGGACACCCGGAAACACCATATATTTT; cdr3_aa: CASGGTPGNTIYF
clone_size: NA; j_call: TRBJ2-1; d_call: TRBD2; v_call: TRBV12-3/TRBV12-4; cdr3_nt: TGTGCCAGCAGTACCGGGACTAGCGGTTACAATGAGCAGTTCTTC; cdr3_aa: CASSTGTSGYNEQFF
clone_size: NA; j_call: TRBJ1-1; d_call: TRBD1; v_call: TRBV10-1; cdr3_nt: TGCGCCAGCCAGGGACAGGGAGACACTGAAGCTTTCTTT; cdr3_aa: CASQGQGDTEAFF
clone_size: NA; j_call: TRBJ2-7; d_call: NA; v_call: TRBV29-1; cdr3_nt: TGCAGCGTGCAGCTGGGAGGCGAGCAGTACTTC; cdr3_aa: CSVQLGGEQYF
clone_size: NA; j_call: TRBJ1-3; d_call: NA; v_call: TRBV9; cdr3_nt: TGTGCCAGCAGCCGGGGAAACACCATATATTTT; cdr3_aa: CASSRGNTIYF
clone_size: NA; j_call: TRBJ2-7; d_call: NA; v_call: TRBV20-1; cdr3_nt: TGCAGTGCTAGACTTGTTCCGTCCTACGAGCAGTACTTC; cdr3_aa: CSARLVPSYEQYF
clone_size: NA; j_call: TRBJ2-3; d_call: NA; v_call: TRBV3-1; cdr3_nt: TGTGCCAGCAGCCATGGTCGCAGGAGCACAGATACGCAGTATTTT; cdr3_aa: CASSHGRRSTDTQYF
clone_size: NA; j_call: TRBJ1-1; d_call: NA; v_call: TRBV6-5; cdr3_nt: TGTGCCAGCAGTTCCCTTTCTCGCGGGGGCTCTCCTGAAGCTTTCTTT; cdr3_aa: CASSSLSRGGSPEAFF
clone_size: NA; j_call: TRBJ1-1; d_call: TRBD1; v_call: TRBV2; cdr3_nt: TGTGCCAGCAGTGAAGTAGACAGGGGGAAAACTGAAGCTTTCTTT; cdr3_aa: CASSEVDRGKTEAFF
clone_size: NA; j_call: TRBJ1-2; d_call: NA; v_call: TRBV6-2/TRBV6-3; cdr3_nt: TGTGCCAGCAGTAGGGACCGCCGAACGTATGGCTACACCTTC; cdr3_aa: CASSRDRRTYGYTF
clone_size: NA; j_call: TRBJ1-1; d_call: NA; v_call: TRBV5-6; cdr3_nt: TGTGCCAGTACCTCGGGGACCGTAAGCGGAGCTTTCTTT; cdr3_aa: CASTSGTVSGAFF
clone_size: NA; j_call: TRBJ1-4; d_call: TRBD1; v_call: TRBV30; cdr3_nt: TGTGCCTGGAGTAAACCCAGGGGGGGGATTAATGAAAAACTGTTTTTT; cdr3_aa: CAWSKPRGGINEKLFF
clone_size: NA; j_call: TRBJ2-1; d_call: TRBD2; v_call: TRBV20-1; cdr3_nt: TGCAGTGCTAGGGCCCCCCGGGGGGGGGCCGCTCCTGAGCAGTTCTTC; cdr3_aa: CSARAPRGGAAPEQFF
clone_size: NA; j_call: TRBJ2-7; d_call: NA; v_call: TRBV20-1; cdr3_nt: TGCAGTGCCACCGACAGCCGAGGGGTCCTCTACGAGCAGTACTTC; cdr3_aa: CSATDSRGVLYEQYF
clone_size: NA; j_call: TRBJ2-7; d_call: NA; v_call: TRBV5-1; cdr3_nt: TGCGCCAGCAGCTTGGTGGGGGGAGTAAACTACGAGCAGTACTTC; cdr3_aa: CASSLVGGVNYEQYF
clone_size: NA; j_call: TRBJ2-3; d_call: NA; v_call: TRBV9; cdr3_nt: TGTGCCAGCAGCCCGCAGGGATTTGGTGATACGCAGTATTTT; cdr3_aa: CASSPQGFGDTQYF
clone_size: NA; j_call: TRBJ2-1; d_call: TRBD2; v_call: TRBV10-3; cdr3_nt: TGTGCCATCAGAATCCTAGCGGGGGGGACTGTTGAGTTCTTC; cdr3_aa: CAIRILAGGTVEFF
clone_size: NA; j_call: TRBJ2-5; d_call: TRBD1; v_call: TRBV7-3; cdr3_nt: TGTGCCAGCAGCTTAGGGACAGGGGAAGAGACCCAGTACTTC; cdr3_aa: CASSLGTGEETQYF
clone_size: NA; j_call: TRBJ1-3; d_call: NA; v_call: TRBV12-3/TRBV12-4; cdr3_nt: TGTGCCAGCAGCCCAGGGATTTCCGGAAACACCATATATTTT; cdr3_aa: CASSPGISGNTIYF
clone_size: NA; j_call: TRBJ1-1; d_call: NA; v_call: TRBV4-1; cdr3_nt: TGCGCCAGCAGCCCCGCTCAGGGTTTGAACACTGAAGCTTTCTTT; cdr3_aa: CASSPAQGLNTEAFF
clone_size: NA; j_call: TRBJ2-3; d_call: NA; v_call: TRBV11-3; cdr3_nt: TGTGCCAGCAGCCGATCGCAGTGGGGGGCCAAAACAGATACGCAGTATTTT; cdr3_aa: CASSRSQWGAKTDTQYF
clone_size: NA; j_call: TRBJ2-3; d_call: NA; v_call: TRBV7-2; cdr3_nt: TGTGCCAGCAGCTTAGGAGGGGACGGCACAGATACGCAGTATTTT; cdr3_aa: CASSLGGDGTDTQYF
clone_size: NA; j_call: TRBJ1-2; d_call: NA; v_call: TRBV3-1; cdr3_nt: TGTGCCAGCAGACCAAAGGGCGGGGGCTACACCTTC; cdr3_aa: CASRPKGGGYTF
clone_size: NA; j_call: TRBJ2-7; d_call: NA; v_call: TRBV15; cdr3_nt: TGTGCCACCAGCTCTGTTGTTATCGGGGCTTCCTACGAGCAGTACTTC; cdr3_aa: CATSSVVIGASYEQYF
clone_size: NA; j_call: TRBJ2-3; d_call: TRBD2; v_call: TRBV9; cdr3_nt: TGTGCCAGCTCCGCTAGCGGGGGAGCGTTCACAGATACGCAGTATTTT; cdr3_aa: CASSASGGAFTDTQYF
clone_size: NA; j_call: TRBJ1-1; d_call: NA; v_call: TRBV29-1; cdr3_nt: TGCAGCGTTGAGGGCCAAGGTCGTATTGAGGCTTTCTTT; cdr3_aa: CSVEGQGRIEAFF
clone_size: NA; j_call: TRBJ2-2; d_call: NA; v_call: TRBV11-3; cdr3_nt: TGTGCCAGCAGCTTAGACGCGGGGAACACCGGGGAGCTGTTTTTT; cdr3_aa: CASSLDAGNTGELFF
clone_size: once; j_call: TRBJ2-6; d_call: NA; v_call: TRBV6-6; cdr3_nt: TGTGCCAGTTCTTATTTAGCTGGGGCCAACGTCCTGACTTTC; cdr3_aa: CASSYLAGANVLTF
clone_size: NA; j_call: TRBJ2-7; d_call: NA; v_call: TRBV12-3/TRBV12-4; cdr3_nt: TGTGCCAGCCGTTTAAGAGGGGGGAGTAGGACCTACGAGCAGTACTTC; cdr3_aa: CASRLRGGSRTYEQYF
clone_size: NA; j_call: TRBJ2-3; d_call: NA; v_call: TRBV6-5; cdr3_nt: TGTGCCAGCAATAGGGGGGGCCACTCAGATACGCAGTATTTT; cdr3_aa: CASNRGGHSDTQYF
clone_size: NA; j_call: TRBJ1-2; d_call: NA; v_call: TRBV7-2; cdr3_nt: TGTGCCAGCAGCTCGGGGGCGGATGGCTACACCTTC; cdr3_aa: CASSSGADGYTF
clone_size: NA; j_call: TRBJ1-1; d_call: NA; v_call: TRBV10-3; cdr3_nt: TGTGCCATCAGGAGGGAGACTGAAGCTTTCTTT; cdr3_aa: CAIRRETEAFF
clone_size: NA; j_call: TRBJ2-5; d_call: NA; v_call: TRBV30; cdr3_nt: TGTGCCTGGACTCAACCAGAACATGCGGAGACCCAGTACTTC; cdr3_aa: CAWTQPEHAETQYF